This T cell receptor (beta chain) came from a study of blood T cell repertoires in COVID-19. Turning to the study itself: Acute and convalescent COVID-19 samples came from the United States, Italy and Spain.

The assay was immunoSEQ multiplex PCR, and TCRdb's table has in-frame clones only and misses some. The sample lists roughly 250,000 clones, under 95% occurring once. The V end was cut by 5 bases, the J end by 1 base, with 14 bases between. CDR1 and CDR2 from the germline V gene are SGHTA and FQGTGA. The CDR3 covers 16 residues. The origin of this receptor is a woman in her thirties or forties with acute COVID-19. Sequencing used PBMCs or T cells enriched from blood (not recorded which). The chain combines TRBV7-3 with TRBJ2-2; possible D gene TRBD1, 6 bases. The chain's CDR3 is CASSPQGRGNTGELFF. CDR3 sequence (DNA): TGTGCCAGCAGCCCACAGGGCAGGGGGAACACCGGGGAGCTGTTTTTT.